Listed below are T cell receptor beta chains from one sample, sequenced in a study of alternative splicing in chronic myeloid leukemia remission. Each CDR3 protein gets one entry in TCRdb, which reprocessed the bulk RNA-seq reads and gives no DNA. The sample has more than 300 distinct CDR3 sequences; about 98% are singletons. Here the sequenced sample was PBMCs or total blood leukocytes (not recorded which), taken during remission. These TCRs come from an adult with chronic myeloid leukemia. The CDR3 runs from the conserved cysteine through the conserved F or W. Each record gives: J gene, V gene, clone size, CDR3 length, CDR3 protein. Size is stated for part of the rows, as once, few or many counts, or as a class when the clone is expanded.

>TRBJ1-1|TRBV7-2|NA|15
CASSLNRAMNTEAFF
>TRBJ2-3|TRBV4-3|few|13
CASSSDRVDTQYF
>TRBJ1-1|TRBV5-1|NA|15
CASSLATYMNTEAFF
>TRBJ2-3|TRBV12-3/TRBV12-4|NA|15
CASSRTSGSTDTQYF
>TRBJ2-1|TRBV7-9|NA|15
CASSQRQGSYNEQFF
>TRBJ2-1|TRBV27|NA|16
CASSRTSGLTYNEQFF
>TRBJ1-2|TRBV11-2|NA|16
CASSLDRQTGAGGYTF
>TRBJ2-1|TRBV20-1|NA|15
CSARGVPGSYNEQFF
>TRBJ1-1|TRBV19|NA|14
CASRGPGVNTEAFF
>TRBJ1-1|TRBV2|NA|12
CASSPRAPEAFF
>TRBJ1-5|TRBV4-2|NA|20
CASSQEYGGGIGVSNQPQHF
>TRBJ1-1|TRBV7-2|NA|11
CASSYITEAFF
>TRBJ1-1|TRBV25-1|NA|15
CASRRTGAENTEAFF
>TRBJ2-5|TRBV7-2|NA|16
CASSLGGTGIQETQYF
>TRBJ2-2|TRBV19|NA|14
CASKLTRNTGELFF
>TRBJ2-2|TRBV6-5|NA|15
CASRPPSGVAGELFF
>TRBJ2-2|TRBV28|NA|14
CASSLRGNTGELFF
>TRBJ1-3|TRBV5-5|NA|15
CASSLRITMGNTIYF
>TRBJ2-3|TRBV20-1|NA|15
CSARDPTGGTDTQYF
>TRBJ1-1|TRBV7-9|NA|13
CASSSRGPTEAFF
>TRBJ1-5|TRBV10-3|NA|12
CAPCRSNQPQHF
>TRBJ1-1|TRBV20-1|NA|11
CSAPRVTEAFF
>TRBJ2-1|TRBV19|NA|15
CASSTQTGVYNEQFF
>TRBJ2-5|TRBV7-9|few|14
CASSLARTLETQYF
>TRBJ2-1|TRBV12-3/TRBV12-4|NA|15
CASSYSGSTYNEQFF
>TRBJ2-4|TRBV19|NA|12
CASLGQLNIQYF
>TRBJ2-1|TRBV18|NA|16
CASSPSPGQGDNEQFF
>TRBJ2-1|TRBV5-1|NA|15
CASSLNMASYNEQFF
>TRBJ2-1|TRBV24-1|NA|15
CATSDLRTTRDEQFF
>TRBJ1-5|TRBV6-2/TRBV6-3|NA|19
CASSPHPKDRTPSNQPQHF
>TRBJ2-1|TRBV7-2|once|17
CASSLEGRRGAYNEQFF
>TRBJ2-3|TRBV10-2|NA|17
CASGDRETSGVTDTQYF
>TRBJ2-1|TRBV7-9|NA|12
CASSLEGLPKFF
>TRBJ2-3|TRBV4-3|NA|17
CASSQDLPRGTTDTQYF
>TRBJ2-3|TRBV7-6|NA|12
CASSDRTDTQYF
>TRBJ1-1|TRBV28|NA|11
CASSTNTEAFF
>TRBJ1-1|TRBV6-2/TRBV6-3|NA|18
CASSYPSGTGATNTEAFF
>TRBJ2-2|TRBV5-1|NA|15
CASSLDSWATGELFF
>TRBJ2-1|TRBV20-1|NA|12
CSAMRGDNEQFF
>TRBJ2-2|TRBV29-1|NA|15
CSVWRGTSQHGELFF
>TRBJ1-5|TRBV9|NA|12
CASSGPGEPQHF
>TRBJ1-5|TRBV29-1|NA|13
CSVEGQGGQPQHF
>TRBJ2-7|TRBV20-1|NA|17
CSATKGPTSGTTYEQYF
>TRBJ2-3|TRBV5-1|NA|16
CASSLGLATTTDTQYF
>TRBJ1-1|TRBV3-1|NA|14
CASTNPRLPTEAFF
>TRBJ2-3|TRBV4-3|once|15
CASSRVSGRTDTQYF
>TRBJ2-1|TRBV5-1|NA|14
CASSFGADYNEQFF
>TRBJ1-2|TRBV29-1|NA|10
CSVEAGGYTF
>TRBJ1-5|TRBV27|NA|15
CASSLEGRVSQPQHF
>TRBJ2-3|TRBV29-1|NA|19
CSVEMGSGRANRFTDTQYF
>TRBJ1-4|TRBV18|NA|13
CASSLATNEKLFF
>TRBJ2-5|TRBV18|NA|16
CASSPRPGQGTETQYF
>TRBJ1-2|TRBV5-1|NA|14
CASSSGQAGYGYTF
>TRBJ1-1|TRBV6-1|NA|12
CASRDPGPEAFF
>TRBJ2-5|TRBV2|few|13
CASNQGRERAQYF